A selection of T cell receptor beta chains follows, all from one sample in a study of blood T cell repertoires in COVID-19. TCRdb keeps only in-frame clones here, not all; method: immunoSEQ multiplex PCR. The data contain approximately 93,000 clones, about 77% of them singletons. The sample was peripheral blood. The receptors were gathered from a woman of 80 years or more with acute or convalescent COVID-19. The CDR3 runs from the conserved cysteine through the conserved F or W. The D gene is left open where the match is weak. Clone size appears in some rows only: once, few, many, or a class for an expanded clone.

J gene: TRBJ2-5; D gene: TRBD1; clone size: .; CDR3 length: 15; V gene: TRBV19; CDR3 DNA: TGTGCCAGTAGTGTCCAGGGGGCGCGGGGAGAGACCCAGTACTTC; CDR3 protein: CASSVQGARGETQYF
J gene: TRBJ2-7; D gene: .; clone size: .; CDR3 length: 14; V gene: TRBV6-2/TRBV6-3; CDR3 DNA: TGTGCCAGCAGTTCCCGGGACAACTCCTACGAGCAGTACTTC; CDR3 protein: CASSSRDNSYEQYF
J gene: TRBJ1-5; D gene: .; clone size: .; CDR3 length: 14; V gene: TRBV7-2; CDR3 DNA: TGTGCCAGCAGCTTGGGGGAGGGTTATCAGCCCCAGCATTTT; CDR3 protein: CASSLGEGYQPQHF
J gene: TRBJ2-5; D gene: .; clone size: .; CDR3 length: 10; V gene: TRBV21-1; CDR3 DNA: TGTGCCACGCCGGAAGAGACCCAGTACTTC; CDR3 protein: CATPEETQYF
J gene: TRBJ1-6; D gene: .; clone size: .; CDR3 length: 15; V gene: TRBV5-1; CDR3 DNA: TGCGCCAGCAGCTTGGATGGCAGTTATAATTCACCCCTCCACTTT; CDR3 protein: CASSLDGSYNSPLHF
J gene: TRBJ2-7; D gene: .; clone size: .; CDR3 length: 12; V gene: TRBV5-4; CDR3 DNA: TGTGCCAGCAACTTGGACACCTACGAGCAGTACTTC; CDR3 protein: CASNLDTYEQYF
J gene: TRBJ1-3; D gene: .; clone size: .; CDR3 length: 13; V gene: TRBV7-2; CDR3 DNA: TGTGCCAGCAGCGGCGGATCTGGAAACACCATATATTTT; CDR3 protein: CASSGGSGNTIYF
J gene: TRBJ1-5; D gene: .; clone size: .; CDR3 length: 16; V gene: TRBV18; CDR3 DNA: TGTGCCAGCTCCCCGAATTCGGCGGGGAGCAATCAGCCCCAGCATTTT; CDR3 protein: CASSPNSAGSNQPQHF
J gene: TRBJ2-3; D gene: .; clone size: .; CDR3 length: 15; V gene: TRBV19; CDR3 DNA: TGTGCCAGTAGTATAGGCGGGCGCGGCACAGATACGCAGTATTTT; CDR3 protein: CASSIGGRGTDTQYF
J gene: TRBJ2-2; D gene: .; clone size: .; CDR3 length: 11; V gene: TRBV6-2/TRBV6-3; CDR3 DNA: TGTGCCAGCAGCCTAGTACGGGAGCTGTTTTTT; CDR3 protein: CASSLVRELFF
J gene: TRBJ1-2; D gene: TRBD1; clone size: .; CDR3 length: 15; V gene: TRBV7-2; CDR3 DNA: TGTGCCAGCAGCTTCGGGACAGGGGGCGGCTATGGCTACACCTTC; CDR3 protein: CASSFGTGGGYGYTF
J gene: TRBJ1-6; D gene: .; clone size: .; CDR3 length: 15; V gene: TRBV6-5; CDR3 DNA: TGTGCCAGCAGAGGGGGGGGCTCCTATAATTCACCCCTCCACTTT; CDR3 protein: CASRGGGSYNSPLHF
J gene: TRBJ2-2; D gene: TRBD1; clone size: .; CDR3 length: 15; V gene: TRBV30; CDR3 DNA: TGTGCCTGGAGTTCCGGGACAGGGGGTTTCGGGGAGCTGTTTTTT; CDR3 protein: CAWSSGTGGFGELFF
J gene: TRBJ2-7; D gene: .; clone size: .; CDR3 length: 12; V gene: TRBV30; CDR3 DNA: TGTGCCTGGAGCGCAGGGTCCTACGAGCAGTACTTC; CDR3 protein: CAWSAGSYEQYF
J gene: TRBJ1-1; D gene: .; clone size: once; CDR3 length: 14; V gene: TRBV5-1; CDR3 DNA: TGCGCCAGCAGCTGGGGAGGGGTAGGGACTGAAGCTTTCTTT; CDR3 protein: CASSWGGVGTEAFF
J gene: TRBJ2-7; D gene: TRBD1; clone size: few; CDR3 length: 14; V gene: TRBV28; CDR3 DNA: TGTGCCAGCAGTTTTGGGACAGGAGCATACGAGCAGTACTTC; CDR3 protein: CASSFGTGAYEQYF
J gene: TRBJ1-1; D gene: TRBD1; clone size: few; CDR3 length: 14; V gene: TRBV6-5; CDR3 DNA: TGTGCCAGCAGTAACACAGGGGTGGTCACTGAAGCTTTCTTT; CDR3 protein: CASSNTGVVTEAFF
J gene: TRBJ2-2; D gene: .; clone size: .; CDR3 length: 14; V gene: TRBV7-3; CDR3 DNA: TGTGCCAGCAGCCTCCAGGGGCGAGGCGGGGAGCTGTTTTTT; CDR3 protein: CASSLQGRGGELFF
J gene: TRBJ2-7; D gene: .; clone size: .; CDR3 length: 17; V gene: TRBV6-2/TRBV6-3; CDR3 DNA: TGTGCCAGCAACCCGCCATTAGGGTCAGGGTTCCCCTACGAGCAGTACTTC; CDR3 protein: CASNPPLGSGFPYEQYF
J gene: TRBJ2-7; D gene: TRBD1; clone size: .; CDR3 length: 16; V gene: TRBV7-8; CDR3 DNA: TGTGCCAGCAGCTTAGAAGCCGGGACAGGAATCTACGAGCAGTACTTC; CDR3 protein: CASSLEAGTGIYEQYF
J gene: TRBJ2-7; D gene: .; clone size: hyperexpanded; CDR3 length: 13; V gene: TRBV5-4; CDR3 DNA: TGTGCCAGCAGCTTGGACGCGGCCTACGAGCAGTACTTC; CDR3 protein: CASSLDAAYEQYF
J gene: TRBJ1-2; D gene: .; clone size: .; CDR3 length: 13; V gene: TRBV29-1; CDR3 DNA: TGCAGCGTGGGCCAGGGGACCAACTATGGCTACACCTTC; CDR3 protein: CSVGQGTNYGYTF
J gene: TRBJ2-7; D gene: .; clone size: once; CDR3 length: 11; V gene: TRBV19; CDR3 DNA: TGTGCCAGTAGTATTACCTACGAGCAGTACTTC; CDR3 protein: CASSITYEQYF